Below, 30 T cell receptor beta chains from the same sample are listed, as sequenced in a study of blood T cell repertoires in COVID-19. The data were produced by immunoSEQ multiplex PCR, yet TCRdb's version contains in-frame clones alone and is incomplete. The sample has about 400,000 clones, 88% seen once. The specimen was PBMCs or T cells enriched from blood (not recorded which). The receptors originated from a woman between 35 and 50 years old with acute COVID-19.

The rearrangement links TRBV5-5 to TRBJ1-2; 9 bases are shared with TRBD1. The V and J ends lost 0 bases and 7 bases, in that order; junction bases with no gene match: 4. The CDR3 spans 14 residues. In germline, CDR1 is SGHKS, CDR2 YYEKEE (reference sequence). For the CDR3, the DNA is TGTGCCAGCAGCTTGGTACAGGGGGCAGGTGGCTACACCTTC. It is translated as CASSLVQGAGGYTF.

This clone showed up just once. The V and J genes are TRBV30 and TRBJ2-1, with 11 bases matching TRBD1. The CDR3 has 13 amino acids. The junction had 0 bases not matched to a gene; V was cut back by 5 bases and J by 3 bases. Germline lookup yields CDR1 GTSNPN and CDR2 SVGIG (reference sequence). CDR3: CAWGTGGYNEQFF. CDR3 in DNA: TGTGCCTGGGGGACAGGGGGCTACAATGAGCAGTTCTTC.

The CDR3 sequence is CATSAGLQRGGRVNEQFF. The DNA for the CDR3 is TGTGCCACCAGTGCAGGTCTCCAGCGGGGGGGCAGGGTAAATGAGCAGTTCTTC. V usage is TRBV24-1 and J usage is TRBJ2-1; 10 nucleotides agree with TRBD2. CDR1 and CDR2 from the germline V gene are KGHDR and SFDVKD. The CDR3 has 18 amino acids. V was pared by 5 bases and J by 7 bases, with 16 bases of the junction left unmatched.

The V call is TRBV5-4, the J call TRBJ1-2; D perhaps matches TRBD1 (5 bases). The CDR3 has 14 amino acids. The V end lost 4 bases, the J end lost 3 bases, and 13 bases lay between the germline ends. CDR1 and CDR2 (germline): SGHNT, YYREEE (reference sequence). CDR3 DNA: TGTGCCAGCAGCGTGAGAGGAGGGGACTATGGCTACACCTTC. Translation gives CASSVRGGDYGYTF.

The CDR3 loop is CASRDRVSTGELFF. The CDR3 DNA reads TGTGCCAGTCGGGACAGGGTGAGCACCGGGGAGCTGTTTTTT. The V call is TRBV6-5, the J call TRBJ2-2, with TRBD1 matching over 9 bases. Per germline, CDR1 MNHEY and CDR2 SVGAGI. This CDR3 has 14 amino acids. The V gene end was trimmed by 9 bases and the J gene end by 4 bases; junction bases not matched to a gene: 6.

This clone was detected a few times. The chain couples TRBV28 to TRBJ1-6; D may be TRBD1 (5 bases). Germline assignment: CDR1 MDHEN and CDR2 SYDVKM. There are 17 residues in the CDR3. V lost 4 bases, J lost 7 bases, and 20 bases lay in between. In nucleotides, the CDR3 is TGTGCCAGCAGTTCCCCGAATTTGGTCAGGGCCAATTCACCCCTCCACTTT. Its protein is CASSSPNLVRANSPLHF.

This chain links TRBV24-1 with TRBJ2-3; the match to TRBD2 covers 8 bases. Trimming removed 7 bases from V and 9 bases from J; junction bases left unmatched: 14. The germline CDR1 and CDR2 sequences are KGHDR and SFDVKD. The CDR3 has 15 amino acids. Here the CDR3 reads CATSQPGLGPRTQYF. The CDR3 nucleotides are TGTGCCACCAGCCAGCCGGGACTAGGCCCCCGGACGCAGTATTTT.

This sequence joins TRBV7-9 and TRBJ2-3; 9 positions match TRBD1. V lost 2 bases, J lost 5 bases, and 5 bases stayed unmatched. Germline lookup yields CDR1 SEHNR and CDR2 FQNEAQ (reference sequence). CDR3 length equals 15 residues. CDR3 in DNA: TGTGCCAGCAGCTTACGGACAGGGGAAGGAGATACGCAGTATTTT. This translates into CASSLRTGEGDTQYF.

This sequence joins TRBV30 and TRBJ1-1; 7 bases fit TRBD1. CDR1 is GTSNPN, CDR2 SVGIG, per germline (reference sequence). Trimming cost V 0 bases and J 3 bases; bases outside gene matches: 1. This CDR3 is 13 amino acids long. The CDR3 spells CAWSVGTDTEAFF. The CDR3 nucleotides are TGTGCCTGGAGTGTAGGGACAGACACTGAAGCTTTCTTT.

The chain recombines TRBV3-1 (or the pseudogene TRBV3-2) with TRBJ1-3; the match to TRBD1 covers 8 bases. Germline V gene data show CDR1 as LGHDT and CDR2 as YNNKEL (reference sequence). There are 15 residues in the CDR3. V was clipped by 4 bases and J by 3 bases; unmatched bases: 5. Here the CDR3 reads CASSLTDRVGNTIYF. CDR3 DNA sequence: TGTGCCAGCAGCCTGACGGACAGGGTTGGAAACACCATATATTTT.

This clone was observed a few times. This rearrangement joins TRBV6-1 to TRBJ1-1; D uncertain. CDR1 is MNHNS and CDR2 is SASEGT in the germline V gene. V was shortened by 1 base and J by 1 base, with 4 bases between the two germline ends. This CDR3 has 13 residues. DNA of the CDR3: TGTGCCAGCAGTGAAGTACAGAACACTGAAGCTTTCTTT. Protein: CASSEVQNTEAFF.

V and J are TRBV19 and TRBJ1-1; TRBD1 aligns across 7 bases. CDR3 length: 16 amino acids. CDR1 LNHDA and CDR2 SQIVND come from the germline V gene (reference sequence). V was clipped by 0 bases and J by 3 bases; unmatched bases: 7. The CDR3 is CASSIERAGGHTEAFF. The DNA of the CDR3 is TGTGCCAGTAGTATAGAAAGGGCAGGGGGGCACACTGAAGCTTTCTTT.

The V gene is TRBV4-1, the J gene TRBJ2-2; 10 bases fit TRBD2. Germline V CDR1 and CDR2: MGHRA, YSYEKL. V was clipped by 2 bases and J by 1 base; unmatched bases: 4. This CDR3 comprises 17 residues. The CDR3 DNA is TGCGCCAGCAGCCAATTACTAGCGGGGATGAACACCGGGGAGCTGTTTTTT. Translating gives CASSQLLAGMNTGELFF.

The genes are TRBV27 and TRBJ2-7, with 12 bases fitting TRBD2. Germline V gene lookup returns CDR1 MNHEY and CDR2 SMNVEV (reference sequence). With 2 bases clipped from V and 4 bases from J, the junction kept 6 bases outside the gene matches. This CDR3 spans 16 amino acids. CDR3 protein: CASSLIGTSGLYEQYF. The CDR3 DNA follows: TGTGCCAGCAGTTTAATTGGGACTAGCGGGTTGTACGAGCAGTACTTC.

CDR3 residues: CASSSLAGGTYNEQFF. Here the CDR3 DNA reads TGCGCCAGCAGCTCCTTAGCGGGGGGTACTTACAATGAGCAGTTCTTC. V gene TRBV5-1 combines with J gene TRBJ2-1; 10 bases fit TRBD2. This CDR3 spans 16 amino acids. Losses at the gene ends were 3 bases for V and 4 bases for J; bases not matched to a gene: 7. Germline CDR1 is SGHRS and CDR2 is YFSETQ. The full variable domain, rest sourced from reference TRBV5-1 and TRBJ2-1, is KAGVTQTPRYLIKTRGQQVTLSCSPISGHRSVSWYQQTPGQGLQFLFEYFSETQRNKGNFPGRFSGRQFSNSRSEMNVSTLELGDSALYLCASSSLAGGTYNEQFFGPGTRLTVL.

CDR3 coding DNA: TGTGCCAGCAGCTTCTTTACAGGACGGGGGGTGAACACTGAAGCTTTCTTT. This gives the protein CASSFFTGRGVNTEAFF. This chain links TRBV7-8 with TRBJ1-1; D might be TRBD1 (5 bases). Per germline, CDR1 SGHVS and CDR2 FQNEAQ. Trimming cost V 3 bases and J 0 bases, with 17 bases left between them. CDR3 size: 17 residues.

This chain links TRBV12-5 with TRBJ1-4, with a possible D match to TRBD1 (6 bases). CDR1 is LGHNT and CDR2 is FRNRAP in the germline V gene. V shed 5 bases and J shed 4 bases, with 14 bases lying between them. The CDR3 totals 15 residues. The CDR3 here is CASGPGQTLNEKLFF. Written as DNA, the CDR3 is TGTGCTAGTGGTCCCGGACAGACCCTTAATGAAAAACTGTTTTTT.

This CDR3 is CASSQDPGGSGQTQYF. CDR3 coding DNA: TGTGCCAGCAGCCAAGATCCGGGGGGTTCAGGGCAGACCCAGTACTTC. The V and J genes are TRBV4-2 and TRBJ2-5; 7 nucleotides line up with TRBD2. The germline V gene encodes CDR1 LGHNA and CDR2 YNFKEQ. The CDR3 totals 16 residues. J gave up 6 bases and V 0 bases, and 10 bases lay outside the gene matches.

The chain is built from TRBV19 and TRBJ1-2; D might be TRBD1 (6 bases). Trimming removed 3 bases at V and 4 bases at J, with 30 bases between. In germline, CDR1 is LNHDA, CDR2 SQIVND (reference sequence). This CDR3 region has 20 residues. CDR3 amino acids: CASSIFGPIEGQTSSYGYTF. The DNA for the CDR3 is TGTGCCAGTAGTATTTTCGGGCCGATCGAAGGACAGACCTCTTCCTATGGCTACACCTTC. Full variable domain (outside the CDR3, taken from reference TRBV19 and TRBJ1-2): DGGITQSPKYLFRKEGQNVTLSCEQNLNHDAMYWYRQDPGQGLRLIYYSQIVNDFQKGDIAEGYSVSREKKESFPLTVTSAQKNPTAFYLCASSIFGPIEGQTSSYGYTFGSGTRLTVV.

The chain joins TRBV19 to TRBJ2-1; TRBD2 agrees at 8 bases. The CDR3 length is 15 residues. V trimming: 6 bases; J trimming: 7 bases; junction bases outside the gene matches: 11. The germline CDR1 and CDR2 sequences are LNHDA and SQIVND (reference sequence). The CDR3: CASREITGGRNEQFF. DNA for the CDR3: TGTGCCAGTAGAGAAATAACGGGGGGGCGTAATGAGCAGTTCTTC.

The chain uses TRBV6-2 or TRBV6-3 and TRBJ2-5; 8 nucleotides align to TRBD2. The V segment lost 2 bases and the J segment 5 bases; nucleotides outside the gene matches: 7. The CDR3 sequence is 15 residues long. CDR1 is MNHEY and CDR2 is SVGEGT in the germline V gene. CDR3 protein: CASSYLGLAGETQYF. CDR3 nucleotides: TGTGCCAGCAGTTACCTCGGACTAGCTGGGGAGACCCAGTACTTC.

This clone was counted a few times. The chain employs TRBV19 and TRBJ1-4; 10 bases align to TRBD1. Germline V lookup: CDR1 LNHDA, CDR2 SQIVND (reference sequence). V gave up 5 bases and J gave up 2 bases; unmatched junction bases: 5. The length of the CDR3 is 16 residues. The CDR3 region is CASSPRTGGTNEKLFF. The CDR3 DNA reads TGTGCCAGTAGTCCGAGGACAGGGGGGACTAATGAAAAACTGTTTTTT. Looking up the rest from reference TRBV19 and TRBJ1-4 gives the full variable domain: DGGITQSPKYLFRKEGQNVTLSCEQNLNHDAMYWYRQDPGQGLRLIYYSQIVNDFQKGDIAEGYSVSREKKESFPLTVTSAQKNPTAFYLCASSPRTGGTNEKLFFGSGTQLSVL.

V and J are TRBV12-3 or TRBV12-4 and TRBJ1-1; the D is unclear. The germline V and J ends were trimmed by 5 bases and 0 bases, with 7 bases remaining between them. The CDR3 is 13 residues long. CDR3 coding DNA: TGTGCCAGCAGTCCAGGTATGAACACTGAAGCTTTCTTT. Translation: CASSPGMNTEAFF.

The chain couples TRBV30 to TRBJ1-5, with 12 bases aligning to TRBD1. V lost 8 bases and J lost 2; bases outside the gene matches: 16. The CDR3 totals 18 residues. The V gene's germline CDR1 is GTSNPN and CDR2 SVGIG (reference sequence). As DNA, the CDR3 is TGTGCCGGGGATTGGACGGGACAGGGGGCGTTTGGCAATCAGCCCCAGCATTTT. Its protein product is CAGDWTGQGAFGNQPQHF.

The V gene is TRBV5-6, the J gene TRBJ2-1; 8 positions match TRBD2. There are 15 residues in the CDR3. The V and J ends lost 1 base and 5 bases, in that order; junction bases with no gene match: 5. The germline CDR1 and CDR2 sequences are SGHDT and YYEEEE. The CDR3 is CASSLRAGGNNEQFF. The CDR3 DNA sequence: TGTGCCAGCAGCTTGCGGGCGGGGGGAAACAATGAGCAGTTCTTC.

The rearrangement uses TRBV19 and TRBJ2-5, with 8 bases aligning to TRBD2. Germline V gene sequence: CDR1 LNHDA, CDR2 SQIVND (reference sequence). This CDR3 region has 15 residues. V gave up 6 bases and J gave up 4 bases; unmatched junction bases: 10. In DNA form, the CDR3 reads TGTGCCAGTAGCCCCTCGGGGGGGCTGGGAGAGACCCAGTACTTC. Amino acid sequence: CASSPSGGLGETQYF.

The chain combines TRBV23-1 with TRBJ1-6, with 10 bases matching TRBD1. Being an ORF, TRBV23-1 has a function that is uncertain. The CDR3 is made up of 18 amino acids. The V and J ends lost 5 bases and 4 bases, in that order; junction bases with no gene match: 11. The CDR3 DNA follows: TGCGCCAGCAGTGGCCGGGACAGGGGAACGTTTTATAATTCACCCCTCCACTTT. It encodes CASSGRDRGTFYNSPLHF.

This chain's CDR3 is CASMDTVFGNTIYF. Here the CDR3 DNA reads TGTGCCAGTATGGACACGGTCTTTGGAAACACCATATATTTT. This chain links TRBV19 with TRBJ1-3; TRBD1 might be the D (5 bases). Per the germline V gene, CDR1 is LNHDA and CDR2 is SQIVND (reference sequence). The length of the CDR3 is 14 residues. Trimming removed 7 bases from V and 3 bases from J, with 13 bases in between.

The chain combines TRBV29-1 with TRBJ1-1, with 7 bases that match TRBD1. Germline-derived CDR1 and CDR2 are SQVTM and ANQGSEA. J was trimmed by 6 bases and V by 6 bases; bases with no gene match: 4. CDR3 length: 11 amino acids. The CDR3 DNA is TGCAGCGTAAGACAGGGACCTGAAGCTTTCTTT. Translated: CSVRQGPEAFF.

The chain joins TRBV11-2 to TRBJ1-2; D perhaps matches TRBD1 (5 bases). CDR1 and CDR2 from the germline V gene are SGHAT and FQNNGV. V lost 5 bases to trimming and J lost 4 bases, with 14 bases between them. The CDR3 is made up of 14 amino acids. This CDR3 is CASSPGGRAYGYTF. The CDR3 DNA reads as TGTGCCAGCAGCCCAGGTGGCAGGGCCTATGGCTACACCTTC.